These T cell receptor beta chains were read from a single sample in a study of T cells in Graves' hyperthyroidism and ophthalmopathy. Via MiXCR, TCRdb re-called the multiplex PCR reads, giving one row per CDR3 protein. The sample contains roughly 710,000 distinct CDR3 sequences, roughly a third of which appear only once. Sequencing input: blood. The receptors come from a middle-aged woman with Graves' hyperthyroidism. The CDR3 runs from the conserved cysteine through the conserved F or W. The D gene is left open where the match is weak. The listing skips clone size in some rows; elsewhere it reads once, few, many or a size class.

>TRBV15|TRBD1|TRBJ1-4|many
TGTGCCACCAGTACCACCCAGGGGGGGAATGAAAAACTGTTTTTT
CATSTTQGGNEKLFF
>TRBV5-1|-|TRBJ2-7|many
TGTGCCAGCAGTTCCGACGGCTACGAGCAGTACTTC
CASSSDGYEQYF
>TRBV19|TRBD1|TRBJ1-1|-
TGTGCCAGTAGTGCGGACAGGGAGTACACTGAAGCTTTCTTT
CASSADREYTEAFF
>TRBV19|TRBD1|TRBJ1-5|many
TGTGCCAGTAGTTACCGGACAGGGGGCAGTCATAGCAATCAGCCCCAGCATTTT
CASSYRTGGSHSNQPQHF
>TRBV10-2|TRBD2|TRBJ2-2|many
TGCGCCAGCAGTCCAGCGGGAGTTTGGGACACCGGGGAGCTGTTTTTT
CASSPAGVWDTGELFF
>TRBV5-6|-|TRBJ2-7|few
TGTGCCAGCAGCTCAGGACAGACCCACTACGAGCAGTACTTC
CASSSGQTHYEQYF
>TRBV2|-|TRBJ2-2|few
TGTGCCAGCAGTGAGGGACCCGGAGGGGGAGGGGAGCTGTTTTTT
CASSEGPGGGGELFF
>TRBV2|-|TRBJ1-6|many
TGTGCCAGCAGTGAAGTCAGCCAGACGAATAATTCACCCCTCCACTTT
CASSEVSQTNNSPLHF
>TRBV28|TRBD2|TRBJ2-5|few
TGTGCCAGCAGTTTAGGCGGGGGACGGACCCAGTACTTC
CASSLGGGRTQYF
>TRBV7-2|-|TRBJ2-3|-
TGTGCCAGCAGCAAAGACAGGACCCGCACAGATACGCAGTATTTT
CASSKDRTRTDTQYF
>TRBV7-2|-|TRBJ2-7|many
TGTGCCAGCAGCTTAAAGCGGATCTTCTCCTACGAGCAGTACTTC
CASSLKRIFSYEQYF
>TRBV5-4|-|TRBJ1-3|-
TGTGCCAGCAGCTCGGACACCATATATTTT
CASSSDTIYF
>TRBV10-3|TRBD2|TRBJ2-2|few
TGTGCCATCAGATTGAGGTCTAGCGGGGGGAACACCGGGGAGCTGTTTTTT
CAIRLRSSGGNTGELFF
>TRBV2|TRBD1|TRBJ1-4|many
TGTGCCAGCAGAAAGACAGGGGACGGCGAAAAACTGTTTTTT
CASRKTGDGEKLFF
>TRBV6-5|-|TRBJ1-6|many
TGTGCCAGCAGTTCCGGGAGTTCACCCCTCCACTTT
CASSSGSSPLHF
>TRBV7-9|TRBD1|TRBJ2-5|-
TGTGCCAGCAGCTCTAGGAAGGGGGCAGAGACCCAGTACTTC
CASSSRKGAETQYF
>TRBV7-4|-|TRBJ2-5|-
TGTGCCAGCAGTCCCCAGGGGGGCGGACCCGAAGAGACCCAGTACTTC
CASSPQGGGPEETQYF
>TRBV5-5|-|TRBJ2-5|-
TGTGCCAGCGGGGCTAGCCGAGGGTACCAAGAGACCCAGTACTTC
CASGASRGYQETQYF
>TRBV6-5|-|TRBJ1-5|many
TGTGCCAGCAGTTACACGGCGGGCCCCCTGAGCAATCAGCCCCAGCATTTT
CASSYTAGPLSNQPQHF
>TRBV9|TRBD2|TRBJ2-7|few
TGTGCCAGCAGCGTAAAGCGGGAGACCTACGAGCAGTACTTC
CASSVKRETYEQYF
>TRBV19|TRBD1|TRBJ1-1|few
TGTGCCACAAACGACAGGGCGACTGAAGCTTTCTTT
CATNDRATEAFF
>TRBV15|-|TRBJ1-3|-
TGTGCCAGCAGTGACGGACAGTTCCTCGGTGGAAACACCATATATTTT
CASSDGQFLGGNTIYF
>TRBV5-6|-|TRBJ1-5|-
TGTGCCAGCAGTCGGGGTTTTGGGAATAGCAATCAGCCCCAGCATTTT
CASSRGFGNSNQPQHF
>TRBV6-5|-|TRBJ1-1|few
TGTGCCAGCAGTTACGCTAAGAACACTGAAGCTTTCTTT
CASSYAKNTEAFF
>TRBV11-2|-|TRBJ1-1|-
TGTGCCAGCAGCCTAGCCCCGGGACACCTGGCCTCTGAAGCTTTCTTT
CASSLAPGHLASEAFF
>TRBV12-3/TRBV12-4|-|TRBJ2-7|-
TGTGCCAGCAGTTTCCTACGGGGCTACGAGCGGTACTTC
CASSFLRGYERYF
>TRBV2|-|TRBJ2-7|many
TGTGCCAGCAGCCAGGACAGCACTTCCTACGAGCAGTACTTC
CASSQDSTSYEQYF
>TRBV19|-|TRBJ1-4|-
TGTGCCAGTAGTATCGCTGAGGGTGGGATAAGAGAAAAACTGTTTTTT
CASSIAEGGIREKLFF
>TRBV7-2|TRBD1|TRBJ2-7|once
TGTGCCAGCAGCCGCAATCCCGGGACAGACTCCTACGAGCAGTACTTC
CASSRNPGTDSYEQYF
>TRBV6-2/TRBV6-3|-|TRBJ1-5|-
TGTGCCAGCAGTTACCAGGCAGGAGATCAGCCCCAGCATTTT
CASSYQAGDQPQHF
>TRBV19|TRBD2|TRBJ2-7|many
TGTGCCAGTAGTACGGCTAGCGGGGACTACGAGCAGTACTTC
CASSTASGDYEQYF
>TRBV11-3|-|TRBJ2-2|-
TGTGCCAGCAGCTTTGGGGGTGGAGACCCGAACACCGGGGAGCTGTTTTTT
CASSFGGGDPNTGELFF
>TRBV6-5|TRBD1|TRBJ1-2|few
TGTGCCAGCACCCGGGACAGAGAATACTATGGCTACACCTTC
CASTRDREYYGYTF
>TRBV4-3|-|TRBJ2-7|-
TGCGCCAGCAGCCAAGAAGGGGTAGGCTACGAGCAGTACTTC
CASSQEGVGYEQYF
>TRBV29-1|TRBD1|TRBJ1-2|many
TGCAGCGTTGGCGACAGGGCTTCTAACTATGGCTACACCTTC
CSVGDRASNYGYTF
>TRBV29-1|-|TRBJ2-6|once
TGCAGCACCCAACCAGGGGGGTATGGTGGGGCCAACGTCCTGACTTTC
CSTQPGGYGGANVLTF
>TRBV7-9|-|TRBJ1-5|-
TGTGCCAGCAGACCCCCGACAGATGGTCAGCCCCAGCATTTT
CASRPPTDGQPQHF
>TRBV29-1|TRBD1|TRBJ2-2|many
TGCAGCGTTGAAGGTGACAGGGGTACCGGGGAGCTGTTTTTT
CSVEGDRGTGELFF
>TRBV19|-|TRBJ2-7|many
TGTGCCAGTAGGCAACCTGGGGGCGAGGGCTACGAGCAGTACTTC
CASRQPGGEGYEQYF
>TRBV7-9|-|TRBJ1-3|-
TGTGCCAGCAGAGAGGACTCTGGAAACACCATATATTTT
CASREDSGNTIYF
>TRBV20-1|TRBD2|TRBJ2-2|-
TGCAGTGCTCTACAAGCGGGAGGGGCCGGGGAGCTGTTTTTT
CSALQAGGAGELFF
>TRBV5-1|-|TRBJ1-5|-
TGCGCCAGCAGCTTGGCCGGCAGCCGTGAGAGCAATCAGCCCCAGCATTTT
CASSLAGSRESNQPQHF
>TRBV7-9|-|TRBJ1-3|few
TGTGCCAGCAGCTTAGGGGGCTATAGTATGAACACCATATATTTT
CASSLGGYSMNTIYF
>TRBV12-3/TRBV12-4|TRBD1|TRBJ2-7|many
TGTGCCAGCAGCTTCGGGACAGGAGTCTACGAGCAGTACTTC
CASSFGTGVYEQYF
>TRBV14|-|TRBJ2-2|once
TGTGCCAGCAGCCAAGAACCGCGTGAGACCGGGGAGCTGTTTTTT
CASSQEPRETGELFF
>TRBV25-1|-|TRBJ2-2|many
TGTGCCAGCACTAGTTCGTTCGTACCTGACACCGGGGAGCTGTTTTTT
CASTSSFVPDTGELFF
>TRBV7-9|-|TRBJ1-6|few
TGTGCCAGCAGCTTAAAGGCGTCCGGCAGAGATAATTCACCCCTCCACTTT
CASSLKASGRDNSPLHF
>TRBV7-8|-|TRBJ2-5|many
TGTGCCAGCAGCGCAGTAGGGGGGCTTATGGAGACCCAGTACTTC
CASSAVGGLMETQYF
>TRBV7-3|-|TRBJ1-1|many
TGTGCCAGCAGTATCAGCGAGGTGAACACTGAAGCTTTCTTT
CASSISEVNTEAFF
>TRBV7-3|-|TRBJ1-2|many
TGTGCCAGCAGCCCCGAGGGCTACACCTTC
CASSPEGYTF
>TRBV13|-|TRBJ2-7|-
TGTGCCAGCCAGCCCCCGGGGGCCGCGGTCCACGAGCAGTACTTC
CASQPPGAAVHEQYF